The TCR beta chain under discussion was sequenced for a study of Ad26.COV2.S vaccination and SARS-CoV-2 variants. Study-wide background: Intramuscular Ad26.COV2.S at 5x10^10 or 1x10^11 viral particles. The study, taken as a whole, reports: An underestimation of total T cell responses may have resulted from the TCR breadth and depth analyses. It was vaccine recipients, not placebo recipients, who had the higher spike-specific TCR breadth.

The data were produced by immunoSEQ multiplex PCR, yet TCRdb's version contains in-frame clones alone and is incomplete. The repertoire consists of more than 300,000 clones, with 86% occurring once and the leading ten covering over 8.5%. Treatment: around 19 received Ad26.COV2.S at low or high dose, single or two shots; about five received placebo; per-sample allocation not given. At day 63 after the first vaccine or placebo injection, samples were drawn. Boston provided a donor who was an adult aged 18-55 years. Turning to this clone: Its matching antigen is unknown.

Trimming stripped 2 bases from V and 1 base from J, with 12 bases between. Germline V lookup: CDR1 MDHEN, CDR2 SYDVKM. CDR3 length: 15 amino acids. This TCR derives from a person between 18 and 65 years old who received the Ad26.COV2.S COVID-19 vaccine or a placebo. Here the sequenced sample was peripheral blood, taken in a trial of Ad26.COV2.S vaccine versus placebo. The chain has TRBV28 and TRBJ2-7; D ambiguous. CDR3 sequence reads: CASSLPHALSYEQYF. The CDR3 DNA reads TGTGCCAGCAGTTTACCCCACGCTCTTTCCTACGAGCAGTACTTC.